The 21 T cell receptor beta chains given below trace back to one sample, sequenced in a study of T cell clonality in common variable immunodeficiency. Libraries were prepared by immunoSEQ multiplex PCR; TCRdb keeps only in-frame clonotypes and omits some of them. The sample presents over 30,000 clones, none singletons. The sequenced material came from peripheral blood mononuclear cells. The receptors derive from a person aged 18 to 70 in good health.

This clone was counted at least ten times. From the germline J gene comes the end of the CDR3, since the read stops 3 residues before it. The chain joins TRBV5-1 to TRBJ2-1; D not certain. V was pared by 2 bases and J by 4 bases, with 10 bases between. Germline V gives CDR1 SGHRS, CDR2 YFSETQ. CDR3 length: 14 amino acids. This CDR3 is CASSFAADYNEQFF. CDR3 DNA (partial): TGCGCCAGCAGCTTCGCTGCAGATTACAATGAG.

This clone has ten or more counts. The CDR3 extends 3 residues past the end of the read, so its final part is completed from the germline J gene. The chain joins TRBV4-1 to TRBJ1-4; 9 bases match TRBD1. CDR3 size: 15 residues. The trim removed 4 bases at V and 5 bases at J, leaving 5 bases unmatched. In germline, CDR1 is MGHRA, CDR2 YSYEKL. The DNA read from the CDR3 is TGCGCCAGCAGCCCAAGGGACAGGGAGAATGAAAAA. Its translation is CASSPRDRENEK. The entire CDR3 protein reads CASSPRDRENEKLFF.

This clone showed up many times. The CDR3 is cut off 3 residues early in the read; its end comes from the germline J gene. The V call is TRBV27, the J call TRBJ2-5; D is undetermined. V dropped 2 bases and J dropped 4 bases, with 8 bases sitting between them. Germline CDR1 is MNHEY and CDR2 is SMNVEV (reference sequence). The CDR3 covers 13 residues. CDR3 in amino acids: CASSLLSGETQYF. The sequenced part of the CDR3 DNA is TGTGCCAGCAGTTTACTTAGTGGAGAGACC.

This clone appeared many times. Read data end 3 residues before the CDR3 end; the end is taken from the germline J gene. The rearrangement uses TRBV18 and TRBJ2-1, with 15 bases lining up with TRBD2. CDR3 length equals 19 residues. The ends lost 4 bases at V and 5 bases at J; junction bases unmatched: 12. The V gene's germline CDR1 is KGHSH and CDR2 LQKENI. The sequenced CDR3 bases are TGTGCCAGCTCACTGGTCGGACTAGCGGGAGGGTTGGAACACAATGAG. It yields the protein CASSLVGLAGGLEHNE. The full CDR3 is CASSLVGLAGGLEHNEQFF.

This clone has a count of ten or more. The CDR3 end lies 3 residues beyond the end of the read and is filled in from the germline J gene. The chain carries TRBV11-1 and TRBJ1-2; 7 bases fit TRBD1. The germline V gene has CDR1 SGHAT and CDR2 FQDESV (reference sequence). The CDR3 has 14 amino acids. With V trimmed by 5 bases and J by 4 bases, 7 bases remained unmatched. The CDR3 sequence is CASSPDREAYGYTF. Partial CDR3 DNA: TGTGCCAGCAGCCCTGACAGGGAGGCCTATGGC.

This clone has more than one count but fewer than ten. Read coverage stops 3 residues before the CDR3 terminus; the germline J gene supplies the remainder. J is TRBJ1-1 and V is TRBV11-1; perhaps TRBD1 as D (6 bases). The V gene's germline CDR1 is SGHAT and CDR2 FQDESV (reference sequence). The CDR3 is 15 amino acids. The V and J ends lost 3 bases and 3 bases respectively, with 14 bases between them. The CDR3 region is CASSFPTAGDTEAFF. CDR3 DNA (partial): TGTGCCAGCAGCTTCCCAACAGCAGGGGACACTGAA.

This clone was counted ten times or more. A read error may produce the germline difference seen at one junction end. Sequencing ends 3 residues short of the CDR3 end; the germline J gene provides the rest. The chain joins TRBV11-2 to TRBJ2-3; 10 bases line up with TRBD2. The CDR3 sequence is 14 residues long. Germline V lookup: CDR1 SGHAT, CDR2 FQNNGV. The covered CDR3 bases are TGTGTCAGCAGCTTATTGGGACTAGCGGATACG. It codes for CVSSLLGLADT. The full CDR3 protein reads CVSSLLGLADTQYF.

The table lists this clone with many counts. The CDR3 protein is CASSATSGGTDTQYF. Partial CDR3 DNA: TGTGCCAGCAGTGCGACTAGCGGGGGCACAGATACG. J is TRBJ2-3 and V is TRBV6-4, with 11 bases aligning to TRBD2. The sequence runs out 3 residues before the end of the CDR3; the remainder is reconstructed from the germline J gene. In germline, CDR1 is MRHNA, CDR2 SNTAGT. There are 15 residues in the CDR3. Trimming took 4 bases from V and 1 from J; bases not matched to a gene: 1.

This clone was counted at least ten times. The CDR3 end falls 3 residues outside the read, so it is completed with the germline J gene. The chain carries TRBV6-2 or TRBV6-3 and TRBJ2-7, with TRBD1 matching 10 bases. The ends lost 8 bases at V and 4 bases at J; junction bases unmatched: 14. CDR3 length: 16 residues. The germline gives CDR1 MNHEY, CDR2 SVGEGT. The CDR3 reads CASLLSRDRGDYEQYF. The CDR3 bases that were read are TGTGCCAGCCTACTAAGCAGGGACAGGGGCGATTACGAG.

This clone was detected many times. The read terminates 3 residues ahead of where the CDR3 ends, so the germline J gene completes it. The V and J genes are TRBV14 and TRBJ2-2; TRBD2 agrees at 7 bases. This CDR3 is 16 amino acids long. The V segment lost 4 bases and the J segment 4 bases; nucleotides outside the gene matches: 9. The V gene's germline CDR1 is SGHDN and CDR2 FVKESK. CDR3 DNA (partial): TGTGCCAGCAGCCCAATGCGGGAGCTGGTCACCGGGGAG. Translated: CASSPMRELVTGE. The whole CDR3 reads CASSPMRELVTGELFF. The full variable domain, in which reference TRBV14 and TRBJ2-2 provide the parts outside the CDR3, is EAGVTQFPSHSVIEKGQTVTLRCDPISGHDNLYWYRRVMGKEIKFLLHFVKESKQDESGMPNNRFLAERTGGTYSTLKVQPAELEDSGVYFCASSPMRELVTGELFFGEGSRLTVL.

This clone was seen repeatedly, ten times or more. With the read ending 3 residues before the CDR3 end, the germline J gene is used to fill in that end. The gene calls are TRBV20-1 and TRBJ2-1; no definite D call. V lost 3 bases to trimming and J lost 9 bases, with 9 bases between them. CDR1 is DFQATT, CDR2 SNEGSKA, per germline (reference sequence). The CDR3 consists of 11 residues. The chain's CDR3 is CSARASGEQFF. CDR3 bases read: TGCAGTGCTAGGGCCTCTGGTGAG.

This clone was counted at least ten times. The CDR3 end lies 3 residues beyond the end of the read and is filled in from the germline J gene. The V call is TRBV20-1, the J call TRBJ2-5; 13 nucleotides align to TRBD2. Trimming took 5 bases from V and 1 from J; bases not matched to a gene: 4. The germline V gene encodes CDR1 DFQATT and CDR2 SNEGSKA (reference sequence). This CDR3 is 15 amino acids long. The CDR3 sequence: CSAFRTSGGQETQYF. Partial CDR3 DNA: TGCAGTGCTTTCCGGACTAGCGGGGGCCAAGAGACC.

This clone was seen at least ten times. The sequence runs out 3 residues before the end of the CDR3; the remainder is reconstructed from the germline J gene. The chain has TRBV20-1 and TRBJ1-1, with 7 bases lining up with TRBD1. Germline CDR1 reads DFQATT; CDR2 reads SNEGSKA (reference sequence). The length of the CDR3 is 11 residues. CDR3 bases read: TGCAGTGCTCAACTGGGACAGCAA. Its protein is CSAQLGQQ. The entire CDR3 is CSAQLGQQAFF.

The sample holds many counts of this clone. Sequence at one end of the junction differs from germline and may be a read error. The CDR3 extends 3 residues past the end of the read, so its final part is completed from the germline J gene. The rearrangement uses TRBV4-2 and TRBJ1-2; 7 bases are a match to TRBD1. CDR3 length: 14 residues. Germline V CDR1 and CDR2: LGHNA, YNFKEQ. CDR3 bases read: TGCGCCAGCAGCCAACTATGGGACAGACACGGC. Translating it yields CASSQLWDRHG. In full, the CDR3 reads CASSQLWDRHGYTF.

The sample holds many counts of this clone. Sequencing ends 3 residues short of the CDR3 end; the germline J gene provides the rest. The J gene is TRBJ2-3, the V gene TRBV2; 9 bases are a match to TRBD1. Germline CDR1 and CDR2: SNHLY and FYNNEI. This CDR3 is built from 14 residues. The V and J ends lost 6 bases and 0 bases, in that order; junction bases with no gene match: 1. CDR3 bases read: TGTGCCAGCAGGGGACAGGGAAGCACAGATACG. Its translation: CASRGQGSTDT. The entire CDR3 sequence reads CASRGQGSTDTQYF.

Partial CDR3 DNA: TGTGCCAGCAGCTTAGGGACAGGGGGTGGTTCACCG. Protein sequence: CASSLGTGGGSP. The whole CDR3 protein reads CASSLGTGGGSPLFF. The genes are TRBV7-9 and TRBJ2-2; 10 bases line up with TRBD1. The CDR3 extends 3 residues past the end of the read, so its final part is completed from the germline J gene. This CDR3 is 15 amino acids long. Germline assignment: CDR1 SEHNR and CDR2 FQNEAQ (reference sequence).

By frequency in the sample, this clone is medium-sized. The observed sequence ends 3 residues before the CDR3 terminus, with the missing tail filled in from the germline J gene. The gene calls are TRBV10-3 and TRBJ2-2; D call uncertain. Germline CDR1 and CDR2: ENHRY and SYGVKD. The CDR3 contains 15 residues. The sequenced CDR3 bases are TGTGCCATCAGTGAGCCCCGATACTCTAGATCCGGG. Protein: CAISEPRYSRSG. The whole CDR3 region reads CAISEPRYSRSGLFF.

This clone was counted ten times or more. From the germline J gene comes the end of the CDR3, since the read stops 3 residues before it. The chain links TRBV20-1 to TRBJ2-7; 10 positions match TRBD2. The CDR3 sequence is 16 residues long. The trim removed 0 bases at V and 3 bases at J, leaving 8 bases unmatched. The germline CDR1 and CDR2 sequences are DFQATT and SNEGSKA (reference sequence). The CDR3 DNA, read in part, is TGCAGTGCTAGAGATTTTCGGCTAGCGGGAGTCTACGAG. Translation gives CSARDFRLAGVYE. The complete CDR3 protein is CSARDFRLAGVYEQYF.

This clone appeared many times. The sequenced fragment ends 3 residues before the CDR3 boundary, so the rest is inferred from the germline J gene. The V and J genes are TRBV2 and TRBJ2-7; 9 bases are shared with TRBD2. This CDR3 has 16 amino acids. V lost 4 bases, J lost 3 bases, and 10 bases stayed unmatched. Germline CDR1 SNHLY, CDR2 FYNNEI. The CDR3 protein is CASSAIAGERDYEQYF. Partial CDR3 DNA: TGTGCCAGCAGTGCAATAGCGGGGGAGCGGGACTACGAG.

Remarks on this clone: The read gets to within 3 residues of the CDR3 end, and the germline J gene fills in the rest. The rearrangement links TRBV7-2 to TRBJ2-3; maybe TRBD2 (6 bases). Per the germline V gene, CDR1 is SGHTA and CDR2 is FQGNSA. CDR3 length: 14 amino acids. CDR3 DNA (partial): TGTGCCAGCAGCCTCGGGGGTGTCAGAGAGACG. This translates into CASSLGGVRET. The full CDR3 is CASSLGGVRETQYF.

This clone appeared a few times. Germline is not matched at one junction end, which may reflect a read error. From the germline J gene comes the end of the CDR3, since the read stops 3 residues before it. Other DNA variants within this sample encode the same CDR3. V usage is TRBV6-1 and J usage is TRBJ1-3; D gene ambiguous. The CDR3 loop spans 16 amino acids. Germline V gives CDR1 MNHNS, CDR2 SASEGT. CDR3 DNA (partial): TGTGCCAGCAGTGAATTAGTGACACCCTCTGGAAACACA. It codes for CASSELVTPSGNT. The entire CDR3 protein is CASSELVTPSGNTIYF.